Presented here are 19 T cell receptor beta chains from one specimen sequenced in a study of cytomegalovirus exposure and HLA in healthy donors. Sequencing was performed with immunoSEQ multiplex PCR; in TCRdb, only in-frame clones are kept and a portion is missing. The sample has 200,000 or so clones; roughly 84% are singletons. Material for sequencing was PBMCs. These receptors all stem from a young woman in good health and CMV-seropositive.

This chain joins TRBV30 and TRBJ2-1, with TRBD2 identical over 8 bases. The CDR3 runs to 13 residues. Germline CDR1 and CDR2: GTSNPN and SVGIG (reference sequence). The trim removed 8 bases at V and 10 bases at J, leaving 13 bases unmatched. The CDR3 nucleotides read TGTGCCGCCACCGGGACTAGGAATTGGGAGCAGTTCTTC. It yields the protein CAATGTRNWEQFF.

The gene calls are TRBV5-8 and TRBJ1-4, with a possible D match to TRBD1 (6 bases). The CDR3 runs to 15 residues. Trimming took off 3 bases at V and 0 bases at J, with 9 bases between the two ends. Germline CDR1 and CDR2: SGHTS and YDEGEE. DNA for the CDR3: TGTGCCAGCAGCTGGGGACAAGCAACTAATGAAAAACTGTTTTTT. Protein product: CASSWGQATNEKLFF.

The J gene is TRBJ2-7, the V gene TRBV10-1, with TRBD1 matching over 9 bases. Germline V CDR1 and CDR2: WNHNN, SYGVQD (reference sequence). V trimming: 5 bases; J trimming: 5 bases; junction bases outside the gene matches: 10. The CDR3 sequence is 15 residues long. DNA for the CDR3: TGCGCCAGCAGTATAGGACAGGGGCGCGTTAACGAGCAGTACTTC. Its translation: CASSIGQGRVNEQYF.

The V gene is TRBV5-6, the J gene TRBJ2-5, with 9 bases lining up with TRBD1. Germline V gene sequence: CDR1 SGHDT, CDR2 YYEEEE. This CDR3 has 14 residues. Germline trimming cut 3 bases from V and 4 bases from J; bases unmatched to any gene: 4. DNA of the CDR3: TGTGCCAGCAGCTGGGGACAGGGAGCAGAGACCCAGTACTTC. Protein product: CASSWGQGAETQYF.

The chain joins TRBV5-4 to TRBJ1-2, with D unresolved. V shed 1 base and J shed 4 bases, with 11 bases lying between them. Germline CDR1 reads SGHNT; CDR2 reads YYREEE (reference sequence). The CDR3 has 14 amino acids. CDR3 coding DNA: TGTGCCAGCAGCTTGCGGGGATCCCCCTATGGCTACACCTTC. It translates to CASSLRGSPYGYTF. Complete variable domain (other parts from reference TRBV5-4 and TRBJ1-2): ETGVTQSPTHLIKTRGQQVTLRCSSQSGHNTVSWYQQALGQGPQFIFQYYREEENGRGNFPPRFSGLQFPNYSSELNVNALELDDSALYLCASSLRGSPYGYTFGSGTRLTVV.

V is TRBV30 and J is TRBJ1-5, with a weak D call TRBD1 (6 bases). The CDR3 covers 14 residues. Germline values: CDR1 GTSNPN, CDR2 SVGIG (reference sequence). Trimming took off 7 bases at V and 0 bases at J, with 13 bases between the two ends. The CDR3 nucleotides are TGTGCCTCCTCAGGGGAGAATAGCAATCAGCCCCAGCATTTT. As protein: CASSGENSNQPQHF.

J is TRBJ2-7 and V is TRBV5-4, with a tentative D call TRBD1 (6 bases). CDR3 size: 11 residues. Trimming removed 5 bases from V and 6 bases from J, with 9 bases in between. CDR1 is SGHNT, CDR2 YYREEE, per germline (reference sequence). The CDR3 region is CASRQGGEQYF. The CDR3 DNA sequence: TGTGCCAGCAGACAAGGGGGCGAGCAGTACTTC. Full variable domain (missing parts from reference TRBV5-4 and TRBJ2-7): ETGVTQSPTHLIKTRGQQVTLRCSSQSGHNTVSWYQQALGQGPQFIFQYYREEENGRGNFPPRFSGLQFPNYSSELNVNALELDDSALYLCASRQGGEQYFGPGTRLTVT.

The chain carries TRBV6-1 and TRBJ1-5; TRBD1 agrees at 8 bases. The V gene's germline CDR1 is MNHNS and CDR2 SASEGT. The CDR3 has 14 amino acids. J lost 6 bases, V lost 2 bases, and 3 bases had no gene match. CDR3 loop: CASSEHRGIQPQHF. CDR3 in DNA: TGTGCCAGCAGTGAACACAGGGGGATTCAGCCCCAGCATTTT.

The CDR3 sequence is CASSRPGGITDTQYF. The CDR3 DNA reads TGTGCCAGCAGTCGCCCGGGGGGGATCACAGATACGCAGTATTTT. The gene calls are TRBV28 and TRBJ2-3, with TRBD2 identical over 8 bases. The V segment lost 5 bases and the J segment 2 bases; nucleotides outside the gene matches: 6. There are 15 residues in the CDR3. Looked up from germline, CDR1 is MDHEN and CDR2 is SYDVKM.

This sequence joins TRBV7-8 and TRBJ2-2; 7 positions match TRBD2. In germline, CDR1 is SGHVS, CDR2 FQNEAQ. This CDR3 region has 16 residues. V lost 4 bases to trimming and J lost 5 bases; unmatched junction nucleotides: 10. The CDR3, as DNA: TGTGCCAGCAGCTCCGGGTGGCGGGAGAAAACCGGGGAGCTGTTTTTT. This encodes CASSSGWREKTGELFF.

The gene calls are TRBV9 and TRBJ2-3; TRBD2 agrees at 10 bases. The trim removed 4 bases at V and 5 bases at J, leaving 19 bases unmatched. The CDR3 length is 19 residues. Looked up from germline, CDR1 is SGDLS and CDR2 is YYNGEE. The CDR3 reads CASSPPPMWGLAGVDTQYF. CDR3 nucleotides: TGTGCCAGCAGCCCTCCCCCCATGTGGGGGCTAGCGGGAGTAGATACGCAGTATTTT.

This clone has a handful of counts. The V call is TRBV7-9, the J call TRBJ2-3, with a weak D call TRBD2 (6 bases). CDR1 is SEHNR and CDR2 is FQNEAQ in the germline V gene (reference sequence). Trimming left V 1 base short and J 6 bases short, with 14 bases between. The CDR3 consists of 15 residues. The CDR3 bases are TGTGCCAGCAGCTTAGTCACACTAGCCGGGGATACGCAGTATTTT. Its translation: CASSLVTLAGDTQYF.

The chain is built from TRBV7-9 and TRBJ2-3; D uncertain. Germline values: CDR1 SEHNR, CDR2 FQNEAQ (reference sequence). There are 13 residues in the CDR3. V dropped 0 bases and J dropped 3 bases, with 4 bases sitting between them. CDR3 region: CASSLAYTDTQYF. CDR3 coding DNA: TGTGCCAGCAGCTTAGCGTATACAGATACGCAGTATTTT.

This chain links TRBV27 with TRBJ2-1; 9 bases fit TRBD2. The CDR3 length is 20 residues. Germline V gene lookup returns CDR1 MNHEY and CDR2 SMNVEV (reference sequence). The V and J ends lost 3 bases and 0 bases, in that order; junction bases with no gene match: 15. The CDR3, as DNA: TGTGCCAGCAGTTTCCAGCCCCCAGCGGGAGGCACTAGCTCCTACAATGAGCAGTTCTTC. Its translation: CASSFQPPAGGTSSYNEQFF.

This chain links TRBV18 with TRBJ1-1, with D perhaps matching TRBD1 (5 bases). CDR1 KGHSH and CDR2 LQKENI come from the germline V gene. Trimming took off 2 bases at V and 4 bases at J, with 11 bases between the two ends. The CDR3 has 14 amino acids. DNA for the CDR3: TGTGCCAGCTCACCATTGGGGGAGGGCACTGAAGCTTTCTTT. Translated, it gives CASSPLGEGTEAFF. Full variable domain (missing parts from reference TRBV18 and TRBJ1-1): NAGVMQNPRHLVRRRGQEARLRCSPMKGHSHVYWYRQLPEEGLKFMVYLQKENIIDESGMPKERFSAEFPKEGPSILRIQQVVRGDSAAYFCASSPLGEGTEAFFGQGTRLTVV.

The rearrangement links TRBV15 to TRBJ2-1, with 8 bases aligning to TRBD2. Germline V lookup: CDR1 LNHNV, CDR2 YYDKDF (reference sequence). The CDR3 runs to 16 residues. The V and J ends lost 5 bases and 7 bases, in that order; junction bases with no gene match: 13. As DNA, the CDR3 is TGTGCCACCAGCCCCGGGTCGGCTAGCGGGTGGAATGAGCAGTTCTTC. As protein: CATSPGSASGWNEQFF.

This CDR3 is CASSPWGYAGGLTEAFF. For the CDR3, the DNA is TGTGCCAGCTCACCCTGGGGTTATGCAGGGGGCTTGACTGAAGCTTTCTTT. The genes are TRBV18 and TRBJ1-1; 8 bases are a match to TRBD1. After removal of 3 bases from V and 5 bases from J, the junction contained 14 bases not matched to a gene. Germline CDR1 reads KGHSH; CDR2 reads LQKENI. This CDR3 region has 17 residues.

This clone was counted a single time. CDR3 amino acids: CASSLGTSGVGELFF. The CDR3 DNA sequence: TGTGCCAGCAGCTTGGGGACTAGCGGGGTCGGGGAGCTGTTTTTT. This sequence joins TRBV5-4 and TRBJ2-2, with 12 bases that match TRBD2. The CDR3 totals 15 residues. After removal of 0 bases from V and 7 bases from J, the junction contained 1 base not matched to a gene. Germline V gives CDR1 SGHNT, CDR2 YYREEE (reference sequence).

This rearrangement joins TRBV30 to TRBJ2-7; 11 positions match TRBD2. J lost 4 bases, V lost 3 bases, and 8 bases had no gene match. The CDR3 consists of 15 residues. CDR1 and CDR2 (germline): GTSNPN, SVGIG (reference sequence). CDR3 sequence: CAWREGTSGRYEQYF. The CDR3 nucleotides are TGTGCCTGGAGAGAAGGTACTAGCGGGAGATACGAGCAGTACTTC.